This is a list of T cell receptor beta chains from one sample in a study of blood T cell repertoires in COVID-19. Some clones are missing from TCRdb's copy, which holds only in-frame ones; the method was immunoSEQ multiplex PCR. The sample has 55,000 to 75,000 clones; roughly 89% are singletons. Sequencing was carried out using peripheral blood. Receptor source: a man aged 55 to 70 with acute or convalescent COVID-19. Each CDR3 is given with its conserved first and last residue. Each record gives: V gene, D gene, clone size, J gene, CDR3 DNA, CDR3 protein. A D gene is named only where the DNA matches it firmly. Only some rows state a clone size, as once, few, many or a class for expanded clones.

>TRBV28|NA|NA|TRBJ1-5
TGTGCCAGCAGCTTTCCCTATCAGCCCCAGCATTTT
CASSFPYQPQHF
>TRBV24-1|NA|few|TRBJ2-3
TGTGCCACCAGTCGGGGGAAGGATACGCAGTATTTT
CATSRGKDTQYF
>TRBV5-1|TRBD2|NA|TRBJ2-3
TGCGCCAGCAGCAAGAGGACTAGCGGGGACCCCACAGATACGCAGTATTTT
CASSKRTSGDPTDTQYF
>TRBV3-1/TRBV3-2|TRBD1|NA|TRBJ2-1
TGTGCCAGCAGCCAAGTACCGGACAGGCCAATCTACAATGAGCAGTTCTTC
CASSQVPDRPIYNEQFF
>TRBV5-1|NA|NA|TRBJ1-3
TGCGCCAGCAGCTTGGACCCTGACAGTTTCGGAAACACCATATATTTT
CASSLDPDSFGNTIYF
>TRBV6-6|NA|NA|TRBJ1-1
TGTGCCAGCAGATCGTTCCAGGTTGAAGCTTTCTTT
CASRSFQVEAFF
>TRBV10-3|NA|NA|TRBJ1-3
TGTGCCATCAGTGAGGGACAAGACGGAAACACCATATATTTT
CAISEGQDGNTIYF
>TRBV5-5|TRBD2|NA|TRBJ2-7
TGTGCCAGCAAGGGAGTAGCGGGGTCTCCTGAGCAGTACTTC
CASKGVAGSPEQYF
>TRBV3-1/TRBV3-2|NA|NA|TRBJ1-2
TGTGCCACCAGCCAAGGCGGGGGGCGGGGGGGCTACACCTTC
CATSQGGGRGGYTF
>TRBV29-1|NA|NA|TRBJ1-2
TGCAGCGTTGTTAGCGACAGGCCCCGGGCCAACTATGGCTACACCTTC
CSVVSDRPRANYGYTF
>TRBV29-1|NA|few|TRBJ1-2
TGCACCGCCGACATAAATGGCTACACCTTC
CTADINGYTF
>TRBV27|TRBD1|once|TRBJ1-1
TGTGCCAGCAGTTCAGTCACCGGGACAGTGAACACTGAAGCTTTCTTT
CASSSVTGTVNTEAFF
>TRBV11-2|NA|NA|TRBJ2-6
TGTGCCAGCAGCTTTACAGGAGCCTCTGGGGCCAACGTCCTGACTTTC
CASSFTGASGANVLTF
>TRBV6-6|TRBD1|NA|TRBJ1-2
TGTGCCAGCAGCAAGACCGGGACAGGGGGTCGAGGCTACACCTTC
CASSKTGTGGRGYTF
>TRBV2|NA|once|TRBJ2-7
TGTGCCAGCAAACAGGGAGGGTCCTACGAGCAGTACTTC
CASKQGGSYEQYF
>TRBV5-5|TRBD2|once|TRBJ2-1
TGTGCCAGCAGGACTCCGGGACTACAAACGAATGAGCAGTTCTTC
CASRTPGLQTNEQFF
>TRBV24-1|NA|NA|TRBJ2-7
TGTGCCACCAGTGCAGGGATGAACCAGGCCGAGGAGAGATACGAGCAGTACTTC
CATSAGMNQAEERYEQYF
>TRBV19|NA|NA|TRBJ1-1
TGTGCCAGTAGATCACCCCAATGGGGCGGCTTGAACACTGAAGCTTTCTTT
CASRSPQWGGLNTEAFF
>TRBV18|TRBD1|once|TRBJ1-1
TGTGCCAGCTCACCGATACTACGGACAGGGGGCTCGATAATGAACACTGAAGCTTTCTTT
CASSPILRTGGSIMNTEAFF
>TRBV5-6|NA|NA|TRBJ1-1
TGTGCCAGCAGCTTACCCAGGGTTACCACTGAAGCTTTCTTT
CASSLPRVTTEAFF
>TRBV27|TRBD2|once|TRBJ2-7
TGTGCCAGCAGCCCCGGACTAGCGGACTACTACGAGCAGTACTTC
CASSPGLADYYEQYF
>TRBV28|NA|NA|TRBJ1-3
TGTGCCAGCAGTTTATCTAGGGGAAACACCATATATTTT
CASSLSRGNTIYF
>TRBV18|NA|NA|TRBJ1-1
TGTGCCAGCTCACTTAGCCAAGACACTGAAGCTTTCTTT
CASSLSQDTEAFF
>TRBV5-1|NA|few|TRBJ1-2
TGCGCCAGCAGCCCCACCTTACGCGGGACTAACTATGGCTACACCTTC
CASSPTLRGTNYGYTF
>TRBV5-1|NA|NA|TRBJ1-1
TGCGCCAGCAGCTTAGACAGGCCGCCGAGAACTGAAGCTTTCTTT
CASSLDRPPRTEAFF
>TRBV5-1|NA|NA|TRBJ2-7
TGCGCCAGCAGACATGGAACAGGGTCGAGCTCCTACGAGCAGTACTTC
CASRHGTGSSSYEQYF
>TRBV14|NA|NA|TRBJ1-1
TGTGCCAGCAGCCAAGAGCCGTCGCTCCCCGGTGAAGCTTTCTTT
CASSQEPSLPGEAFF